The rows below give T cell receptor beta chains drawn from one sample of a study of breast tumors, draining lymph nodes, adjacent tissues. TCRdb ran MiXCR on the multiplex PCR reads and lists one entry per CDR3 protein. The sample carries about 270,000 distinct CDR3 sequences, roughly 31% recorded once. Material for sequencing was axillary lymph node tissue. The receptors come from a female donor with breast cancer. Some clones in this sample may be carry-over from other donors' samples. CDR3s include the opening cysteine and the closing phenylalanine or tryptophan. The D gene is left open where the match is weak. Expanded clones are given a class, and other clones once, few, many or no size at all.

D gene	clone size	V gene	J gene	CDR3 protein	CDR3 DNA
TRBD1	many	TRBV12-3/TRBV12-4	TRBJ2-5	CASSFLSGQKETQYF	TGTGCCAGCAGTTTTCTGTCGGGACAGAAAGAGACCCAGTACTTC
.	few	TRBV27	TRBJ1-5	CASSLRENQPQHF	TGTGCCAGCAGTTTAAGGGAGAATCAGCCCCAGCATTTT
.	many	TRBV19	TRBJ2-3	CASSVTGRTDTQYF	TGTGCCAGTAGTGTAACAGGGAGGACAGATACGCAGTATTTT
TRBD2	many	TRBV10-3	TRBJ2-1	CAISGGGASGTYNEQFF	TGTGCCATCAGTGGGGGGGGGGCTAGCGGGACTTACAATGAGCAGTTCTTC
.	.	TRBV5-1	TRBJ2-2	CASSPGRQNTGELFF	TGCGCCAGCAGCCCGGGCAGGCAGAACACCGGGGAGCTGTTTTTT
.	.	TRBV7-8	TRBJ1-6	CASSLQDRDGEESPLHF	TGTGCTAGCAGCCTCCAAGACCGGGACGGGGAGGAATCACCCCTCCACTTT
TRBD2	many	TRBV19	TRBJ2-2	CASSIREGNTGELFF	TGTGCCAGTAGTATTCGGGAGGGGAACACCGGGGAGCTGTTTTTT
TRBD2	few	TRBV30	TRBJ2-7	CAWRPGGTYEQYF	TGTGCCTGGAGACCGGGAGGGACCTACGAGCAGTACTTC
TRBD2	.	TRBV6-2/TRBV6-3	TRBJ2-3	CASSHSGLAGVSGTQYF	TGTGCCAGCAGTCACTCGGGACTAGCGGGAGTCTCAGGCACGCAGTATTTT
.	many	TRBV7-8	TRBJ1-3	CASSFGFSGNTIYF	TGTGCCAGCAGCTTTGGCTTTTCTGGAAACACCATATATTTT
TRBD1	many	TRBV30	TRBJ1-6	CAWSAPGTGLSPLHF	TGTGCCTGGAGCGCGCCCGGGACAGGGTTGTCACCCCTCCACTTT
.	many	TRBV6-2/TRBV6-3	TRBJ1-2	CASSYGRNYGYTF	TGTGCCAGCAGTTACGGCAGAAACTATGGCTACACCTTC
.	.	TRBV29-1	TRBJ2-7	CSLGQATYEQYF	TGCAGCTTGGGCCAGGCCACCTACGAGCAGTACTTC
TRBD2	few	TRBV30	TRBJ2-7	CAWSEELAGYEQYF	TGTGCCTGGAGTGAAGAACTAGCGGGCTACGAGCAGTACTTC
TRBD2	many	TRBV9	TRBJ2-7	CASSVGAGLARSYEQYF	TGTGCCAGCAGCGTAGGCGCCGGACTAGCGAGATCCTACGAGCAGTACTTC
TRBD2	.	TRBV12-5	TRBJ2-1	CASGRDYEQFF	TGTGCTAGTGGTCGGGACTACGAGCAGTTCTTC
TRBD2	many	TRBV6-6	TRBJ2-2	CASHREGAGELFF	TGTGCCAGCCACCGGGAGGGGGCCGGGGAGCTGTTTTTT
.	many	TRBV12-3/TRBV12-4	TRBJ1-2	CASSFGQGNGYTF	TGTGCCAGCAGTTTCGGGCAGGGTAATGGCTACACCTTC
.	.	TRBV6-4	TRBJ2-1	CASSDSYNEQFF	TGTGCCAGCAGTGACTCCTACAATGAGCAGTTCTTC
TRBD2	.	TRBV7-2	TRBJ2-1	CASSFAGLAGDIDTQFF	TGTGCCAGCAGCTTCGCGGGACTAGCGGGAGACATAGATACGCAGTTCTTC
.	many	TRBV19	TRBJ1-5	CASSRTPLQPQHF	TGTGCCAGTAGTCGTACGCCCCTTCAGCCCCAGCATTTT
.	many	TRBV30	TRBJ2-6	CAWRGSGANVLTF	TGTGCCTGGAGGGGTTCCGGGGCCAACGTCCTGACTTTC
.	.	TRBV11-2	TRBJ1-1	CASSLVTGVPGVAFF	TGTGCCAGCAGCTTAGTCACGGGGGTACCGGGGGTGGCTTTCTTT
.	many	TRBV7-8	TRBJ2-1	CASSLAGQNSYNEQFF	TGTGCCAGCAGCTTAGCCGGACAGAATTCCTACAATGAGCAGTTCTTC
TRBD2	many	TRBV20-1	TRBJ2-1	CSASRREPLRDEQFF	TGCAGTGCTAGCCGGCGGGAGCCGCTGCGGGATGAGCAGTTCTTC
.	many	TRBV5-1	TRBJ2-3	CASSLVGGGTDTQYF	TGCGCCAGCAGCTTGGTAGGAGGGGGCACAGATACGCAGTATTTT
.	many	TRBV12-3/TRBV12-4	TRBJ2-3	CASSFGTQTGGTQYF	TGTGCCAGCAGTTTCGGGACACAAACGGGGGGTACGCAGTATTTT
TRBD2	many	TRBV7-6	TRBJ2-1	CASSRTSGSFHEQFF	TGTGCCAGCAGCAGAACTAGCGGGAGCTTTCATGAGCAGTTCTTC
.	few	TRBV20-1	TRBJ2-1	CSAPTRWGASNEQFF	TGCAGTGCCCCCACCAGATGGGGGGCCTCCAATGAGCAGTTCTTC
.	many	TRBV5-1	TRBJ2-7	CASSTRGRPYEQYF	TGCGCCAGCAGCACCCGGGGGCGGCCCTACGAGCAGTACTTC
TRBD1	many	TRBV30	TRBJ1-6	CARRQGGGSPLHF	TGTGCCAGACGACAGGGAGGGGGATCACCCCTCCACTTT
TRBD2	many	TRBV7-9	TRBJ2-1	CASSFGLAGGNEQFF	TGTGCCAGCAGCTTTGGACTAGCGGGAGGCAATGAGCAGTTCTTC
TRBD1	.	TRBV7-9	TRBJ1-5	CASSVETGNQPQHF	TGTGCCAGCAGCGTTGAGACAGGGAATCAGCCCCAGCATTTT
.	many	TRBV14	TRBJ2-1	CASSQDPGSYNEQFF	TGTGCCAGCAGCCAAGACCCCGGAAGCTACAATGAGCAGTTCTTC
TRBD2	.	TRBV10-3	TRBJ2-5	CAISVGAGSGSKTQYF	TGTGCCATCAGTGTGGGGGCGGGTAGCGGGAGCAAGACCCAGTACTTC
.	many	TRBV14	TRBJ2-3	CASSLLPDTQYF	TGTGCCAGCAGCCTCCTCCCAGATACGCAGTATTTT
.	many	TRBV7-8	TRBJ2-1	CASSLFRASRDYNEQFF	TGTGCCAGCAGCTTATTCAGAGCTAGCCGTGACTACAATGAGCAGTTCTTC
.	few	TRBV30	TRBJ2-3	CAWSVEVSTDTQYF	TGTGCCTGGAGTGTCGAGGTTAGCACAGATACGCAGTATTTT
TRBD1	many	TRBV11-2	TRBJ2-5	CASSRSGQGETQYF	TGTGCCAGCAGTCGATCGGGACAGGGAGAGACCCAGTACTTC
.	many	TRBV11-2	TRBJ2-3	CASSLYLGGPATDTQYF	TGTGCCAGCAGCTTATATCTAGGAGGGCCGGCAACAGATACGCAGTATTTT
TRBD2	few	TRBV30	TRBJ2-1	CAWKREVASNEQFF	TGTGCCTGGAAGCGGGAGGTTGCGAGTAATGAGCAGTTCTTC
TRBD1	.	TRBV19	TRBJ1-1	CASSTQGATEAFF	TGTGCCAGTAGCACACAGGGGGCCACTGAAGCTTTCTTT
TRBD1	many	TRBV2	TRBJ2-6	CATTKRDRDSGANVLTF	TGTGCCACCACTAAGCGGGACAGGGACTCTGGGGCCAACGTCCTGACTTTC
TRBD2	once	TRBV10-3	TRBJ2-7	CAISESIAGVKNEQYF	TGTGCCATCAGTGAGTCTATAGCGGGAGTAAAGAACGAGCAGTACTTC
.	.	TRBV15	TRBJ1-5	CAVGTPSFQQYFGPGRSNQPQHF	.
.	.	TRBV7-9	TRBJ2-4	CASSSSLLGHNLAKNIQYF	TGTGCCAGCAGCTCAAGCTTGTTGGGACACAACTTAGCCAAAAACATTCAGTACTTC
TRBD1	many	TRBV20-1	TRBJ2-7	CSAPTGREQYF	TGCAGTGCTCCGACAGGGCGCGAGCAGTACTTC
.	many	TRBV6-1	TRBJ2-3	CASSALASADTQYF	TGTGCCAGCAGCGCTCTAGCGTCAGCAGATACGCAGTATTTT
.	many	TRBV11-1	TRBJ2-1	CASSLVSANNEQFF	TGTGCCAGCAGCTTAGTTTCAGCCAACAATGAGCAGTTCTTC
.	many	TRBV7-2	TRBJ2-2	CASSLKTGNTGELFF	TGTGCCAGCAGCCTTAAGACAGGGAACACCGGGGAGCTGTTTTTT
TRBD1	once	TRBV11-3	TRBJ1-1	CASSLAGQGGPEAFF	TGTGCCAGCAGCTTAGCGGGACAGGGGGGCCCTGAAGCTTTCTTT
.	many	TRBV4-2	TRBJ1-3	CASTQTVHSGNTIYF	TGTGCCAGCACCCAGACAGTTCACTCTGGAAACACCATATATTTT
TRBD2	many	TRBV20-1	TRBJ2-5	CSARGQGGETQYF	TGCAGTGCTAGGGGGCAGGGAGGGGAGACCCAGTACTTC
TRBD1	many	TRBV5-5	TRBJ1-3	CASSPTGSGNTIYF	TGCGCCAGCAGTCCGACAGGGTCTGGAAACACCATATATTTT
TRBD2	.	TRBV20-1	TRBJ2-5	CSARRLAGLGETQYF	TGCAGTGCTAGACGACTTGCGGGACTAGGGGAGACCCAGTACTTC
.	many	TRBV20-1	TRBJ1-2	CSAREGGMARGYTF	TGCAGTGCTAGAGAGGGGGGAATGGCGAGGGGCTACACCTTC
.	many	TRBV6-6	TRBJ1-5	CASSHPGHENQPQHF	TGTGCCAGCAGTCACCCCGGACACGAGAATCAGCCCCAGCATTTT